This record concerns one T cell receptor (beta chain) sequence. Its antigen is currently unknown. This entry comes from a study of OX40 agonist ivuxolimab in advanced cancers. Study context: At 0.01 to 10 mg/kg, ivuxolimab was administered intravenously to patients every 2 weeks. Three patients responded partially, comprising one with hepatocellular carcinoma and two with cutaneous melanoma.

Data came from immunoSEQ multiplex PCR; TCRdb stores just in-frame clones and leaves some out. This table has over 55,000 clones, 84% appearing once. Study results and caveats: On average, CD8+ T cells had more expanded clones than CD4+.

The TCR originated in an adult with an advanced solid tumor such as melanoma, head and neck, liver or kidney cancer. The starting material was CD4+ or CD8+ T cells sorted from blood, obtained in a trial of the OX40 agonist ivuxolimab.

CDR3 in DNA: TGTGCCAGTAGCCAAGGGGTTGCCGGGGAGCTGTTTTTT. Protein: CASSQGVAGELFF. V and J are TRBV19 and TRBJ2-2; TRBD1 might be the D (5 bases). Deletions cut 6 bases from V and 6 bases from J, with 11 bases between. From germline, CDR1 is LNHDA and CDR2 SQIVND (reference sequence). The CDR3 length is 13 residues.